The 19 T cell receptor beta chains below were found in one sample sequenced in a study of Graves' ophthalmopathy and Graves' hyperthyroidism. RNA transcripts were the template, and TCR beta CDR3 regions were amplified from them. The library came from an HTBI-primed first-round RT-PCR and a second-round multiplex PCR. TCRdb re-analysed the multiplex PCR reads in MiXCR, keeping a single row per CDR3 protein. The profile shows about 740,000 distinct CDR3 sequences, roughly two fifths of them singletons. Sequencing input: peripheral blood. The source is an adult man with Graves' ophthalmopathy.

The rearrangement joins TRBV6-5 to TRBJ1-4; perhaps TRBD1 as D (6 bases). Germline CDR1 MNHEY, CDR2 SVGAGI. This CDR3 contains 14 residues. V lost 3 bases to trimming and J lost 6 bases, with 11 bases between them. The CDR3 DNA reads as TGTGCCAGCAGTTATGGACAGCATTATGAAAAACTGTTTTTT. It yields the protein CASSYGQHYEKLFF.

Many counts were recorded for this clonotype. The chain is built from TRBV7-6 and TRBJ2-2; no clear D. V lost 3 bases to trimming and J lost 10 bases, with 6 bases between them. Germline CDR1 is SGHVS and CDR2 is FNYEAQ. CDR3 length: 11 amino acids. DNA of the CDR3: TGTGCCAGCAGCTTTGGAGAGGAGCTGTTTTTT. It codes for CASSFGEELFF. The full variable domain, its missing parts supplied by reference TRBV7-6 and TRBJ2-2, is GAGVSQSPRYKVTKRGQDVALRCDPISGHVSLYWYRQALGQGPEFLTYFNYEAQQDKSGLPNDRFSAERPEGSISTLTIQRTEQRDSAMYRCASSFGEELFFGEGSRLTVL.

This clonotype was seen a handful of times. V and J are TRBV9 and TRBJ1-5, with no clear D. V was shortened by 1 base and J by 9 bases, with 14 bases between the two germline ends. The germline CDR1 and CDR2 sequences are SGDLS and YYNGEE. This CDR3 region has 14 residues. The DNA for the CDR3 is TGTGCCAGCAGCGTATATAAGGGCTGGGGGCCCCAGCATTTT. Translating gives CASSVYKGWGPQHF.

The chain recombines TRBV19 with TRBJ2-2; TRBD1 aligns across 9 bases. Germline trimming cut 6 bases from V and 4 bases from J; bases unmatched to any gene: 3. The CDR3 spans 14 residues. Germline V CDR1 and CDR2: LNHDA, SQIVND (reference sequence). CDR3 protein: CASSRTGATGELFF. The CDR3 nucleotides are TGTGCCAGTAGCAGGACAGGGGCCACCGGGGAGCTGTTTTTT.

The V gene is TRBV14, the J gene TRBJ2-5; maybe TRBD2 (5 bases). The CDR3 is 14 amino acids. V lost 9 bases and J 2 bases, leaving 16 bases between the germline ends. Germline loops: CDR1 SGHDN, CDR2 FVKESK. The CDR3 loop is CARGFAGPQETQYF. CDR3 sequence (DNA): TGTGCCAGGGGATTTGCGGGCCCACAAGAGACCCAGTACTTC.

This chain uses TRBV29-1 with TRBJ2-7; 9 bases are a match to TRBD2. The CDR3 contains 16 residues. In germline, CDR1 is SQVTM, CDR2 ANQGSEA. V was pared by 2 bases and J by 7 bases, with 15 bases of the junction left unmatched. This chain's CDR3 is CSVESASGIGTGEQYF. In DNA, the CDR3 is TGCAGCGTTGAATCCGCTAGCGGGATAGGGACCGGGGAGCAGTACTTC.

The V and J genes are TRBV7-2 and TRBJ2-2; D may be TRBD2 (6 bases). CDR3 length: 15 residues. Germline CDR1 SGHTA, CDR2 FQGNSA. V was trimmed by 1 base and J by 2 bases, leaving 8 bases between them. The CDR3 sequence: CASSLGGTNTGELFF. The CDR3 nucleotides read TGTGCCAGCAGCTTAGGGGGGACTAACACCGGGGAGCTGTTTTTT. Drawing the rest from reference TRBV7-2 and TRBJ2-2, the complete variable domain is GAGVSQSPSNKVTEKGKDVELRCDPISGHTALYWYRQSLGQGLEFLIYFQGNSAPDKSGLPSDRFSAERTGGSVSTLTIQRTQQEDSAVYLCASSLGGTNTGELFFGEGSRLTVL.

The chain links TRBV29-1 to TRBJ1-4; the D is unclear. The CDR3 runs to 14 residues. Trimming left V 0 bases short and J 2 bases short, with 7 bases between. Germline loops: CDR1 SQVTM, CDR2 ANQGSEA. CDR3 region: CSVEDAGTNEKLFF. The CDR3 nucleotides are TGCAGCGTTGAAGATGCCGGGACTAATGAAAAACTGTTTTTT.

This clonotype came up many times. V gene TRBV10-3 combines with J gene TRBJ2-7, with a possible D match to TRBD1 (5 bases). CDR1 and CDR2 (germline): ENHRY, SYGVKD. This CDR3 has 13 residues. V lost 10 bases, J lost 0 bases, and 13 bases lay in between. CDR3 in amino acids: CATKGQSSYEQYF. The CDR3 nucleotides are TGTGCCACCAAGGGGCAGAGCTCCTACGAGCAGTACTTC.

The V call is TRBV29-1, the J call TRBJ2-3, with 8 bases matching TRBD2. The CDR3 spans 13 residues. The ends lost 7 bases at V and 8 bases at J; junction bases unmatched: 11. Germline V CDR1 and CDR2: SQVTM, ANQGSEA. This chain's CDR3 is CSAHSGGASTQYF. Written as DNA, the CDR3 is TGCAGCGCTCACAGCGGGGGCGCCTCTACGCAGTATTTT.

The sample holds many counts of this clonotype. The rearrangement joins TRBV29-1 to TRBJ1-2, with D unclear. CDR3 size: 13 residues. Germline CDR1 SQVTM, CDR2 ANQGSEA. Deletions cut 7 bases from V and 7 bases from J, with 19 bases between. CDR3: CSAKVGGVGGYTF. The CDR3, as DNA: TGCAGCGCCAAGGTGGGCGGAGTAGGTGGCTACACCTTC.

This clonotype was seen at least ten times. V gene TRBV14 combines with J gene TRBJ2-5; D may be TRBD1 or TRBD2 (5 bases each). Germline V gene lookup returns CDR1 SGHDN and CDR2 FVKESK. The CDR3 contains 12 residues. V shed 5 bases and J shed 5 bases, with 9 bases lying between them. The CDR3 DNA follows: TGTGCCAGCAGCACATGGGGGGAGACCCAGTACTTC. This codes for CASSTWGETQYF.

The chain is built from TRBV10-2 and TRBJ2-6, with 10 positions matching TRBD1. The CDR3 sequence is 13 residues long. Looked up from germline, CDR1 is WSHSY and CDR2 is SAAADI. V shed 10 bases and J 11 bases; nucleotides not matched to a gene: 8. CDR3 bases: TGCGCCACTACGGACAGGGGGTCCTACGTCCTGACTTTC. This encodes CATTDRGSYVLTF.

This clonotype was recorded many times. This chain uses TRBV7-2 with TRBJ1-6, with D maybe TRBD1 (5 bases). The germline V and J ends were trimmed by 3 bases and 3 bases, with 15 bases remaining between them. The CDR3 spans 17 residues. The germline CDR1 and CDR2 sequences are SGHTA and FQGNSA. CDR3 amino acids: CASSLVGEVVYNSPLHF. CDR3 nucleotide sequence: TGTGCCAGCAGCTTGGTAGGGGAGGTCGTCTATAATTCACCCCTCCACTTT.

The genes are TRBV10-3 and TRBJ2-7; 9 nucleotides line up with TRBD2. Per germline, CDR1 ENHRY and CDR2 SYGVKD. CDR3 length equals 14 residues. J lost 9 bases, V lost 6 bases, and 12 bases had no gene match. The CDR3 sequence is CAISARLADVRQYF. Written as DNA, the CDR3 is TGTGCCATCAGCGCCAGACTAGCGGACGTCAGGCAGTACTTC.

The chain has TRBV6-6 and TRBJ1-1; possible D gene TRBD1, 5 bases. CDR1 is MNHNY and CDR2 is SVGAGI in the germline V gene (reference sequence). Trimming shortened V by 4 bases and J by 3 bases, and 12 bases separated the two germline ends. The CDR3 is 14 residues long. CDR3 nucleotide sequence: TGTGCCAGCAGTTTTTGGGGGAGGGACACTGAAGCTTTCTTT. Translation: CASSFWGRDTEAFF.

CDR3 sequence reads: CASSQGSSGGRGETQYF. The CDR3 DNA is TGTGCCAGCAGCCAAGGTTCTAGCGGGGGGAGGGGAGAGACCCAGTACTTC. The rearrangement uses TRBV5-4 and TRBJ2-5, with 11 bases that match TRBD2. The CDR3 consists of 17 residues. The V and J ends lost 4 bases and 4 bases, in that order; junction bases with no gene match: 12. From germline, CDR1 is SGHNT and CDR2 YYREEE (reference sequence).

This clonotype was seen at least ten times. One end of the junction does not line up with germline, which may come from a read error. The V and J genes are TRBV19 and TRBJ2-7; perhaps TRBD2 as D (5 bases). The CDR3 has 12 residues. CDR1 and CDR2 from the germline V gene are LNHDA and SQIVND (reference sequence). CDR3 loop: CASSIGGYEQYF. The CDR3 DNA reads as TGTGCCAGCAGTATTGGAGGCTACGAGCAGTACTTC.

J is TRBJ1-1 and V is TRBV7-9; D remains unclear. Trimming pared 6 bases from V and 1 base from J, leaving 12 bases between. CDR1 and CDR2 from the germline V gene are SEHNR and FQNEAQ (reference sequence). CDR3 length: 14 amino acids. CDR3 amino acids: CASRASGQNTEAFF. In DNA, the CDR3 is TGTGCCAGCAGAGCGTCCGGGCAGAACACTGAAGCTTTCTTT.